This T cell receptor beta chain was profiled in a study of human T cells and chemical hapten exposure (dated by TCRdb to the early 2020s). About the full investigation: For sensitization, 2% DPC in acetone was applied to a 2 cm by 2 cm area of upper inner arm skin. Throughout the roughly 25-week study period, patients were also given weekly therapeutic DPC doses on the scalp. This study followed changes in the peripheral blood TCR repertoire in vivo during primary and secondary sensitization of alopecia patients to the hapten diphenylcyclopropenone (DPC). Nearly 30 alopecia patients gave blood for TCR sequencing at one to four time points (pre-sensitization, 2, 6 and 24 weeks). Blood samples were taken from patients before sensitization (week 0) and then at 2, 6 and about 24 weeks after DPC sensitization. Alopecia areata with under or over 50% scalp involvement, alopecia totalis and alopecia universalis were represented in the patient cohort, which was mostly female. Patch testing was done on the upper back using Finn chambers containing 0.01% DPC, and results were scored after 6 days according to International Contact Dermatitis Research Group standards. Libraries were pooled for sequencing, and variation in per-sample TCR yields was attributed mainly to small differences in library volumes within the pool. Points the paper makes about the study in general: Because all patients had alopecia, a presumed autoimmune disease, the immune response of the patients might differ from that of healthy individuals. Patch test score correlated positively with the number of PT1 expanded TCRs, reaching significance at thresholds 8, 16 and 32 but not at 4. Compared with pre-sensitization or healthy control sets, expanded TCRs formed significantly more large CDR3 similarity clusters, which is consistent with antigen-driven responses. After repeated subsampling, the strength of the expansion versus patch-test correlation and the threshold at which it became significant changed. DPC sensitization did not change how many TCRs were above 1 in 1000 frequency, and no evidence was found of alterations in global repertoire structure.

The table lists this clonotype with a few counts. Its binding antigen is unknown. Nothing much larger sits one base from this clone, and base qualities are not available. The junction shows trimming of 4 bases on V and 7 bases on J, plus 17 bases between the germline ends. From its cysteine to its phenylalanine, the CDR3 spans 14 amino acids. Only the CDR3 portion is preserved as DNA: 42 bases, with reading frame beginning at the first base. Looking up the germline V gene yields CDR1 SQVTM and CDR2 ANQGSEA. In the paper's terms, the time point label means: patch test 2, 6 weeks after DPC sensitization. The sample's treatment or condition label is to be understood as: therapeutic diphenylcyclopropenone sensitization with weekly scalp DPC. Blood at each patch-test visit was drawn before the patch test was applied. To be eligible, patients had to be aged 18 to 70, diagnosed with alopecia and judged suitable for DPC therapy, while pregnant patients were excluded. Total RNA was extracted from unfractionated whole blood collected in Tempus Blood RNA tubes.

The library relied on RACE. The sequencer was a NextSeq 500. Library preparation attached unique molecular identifiers to individual cDNA molecules for quantitative, reproducible TCR counting. From each blood RNA sample, both TCR alpha and TCR beta chains were sequenced. Turning to the authors' computational methods: A median of roughly 98,000 TCRs per sample was observed, with a range of roughly 23,224 to 750,000. The Decombinator software suite was used to annotate V, J and CDR3 in the TCR reads. To make PS versus PT1 abundance plots, every sample was subsampled to the same number of TCRs (28,000). Expanded TCRs were defined as absent before sensitization and observed at least eight times at the 2-week time point. Through fastp at Q25 and MiXCR, TCRdb rebuilt clones from the public reads, retaining in-frame beta chains. Each entry merges the rows of one CDR3 protein and shows their most common DNA and genes. These V and J calls are TCRdb output, not the study's own analysis. Recorded for this sample are about 140,000 distinct CDR3 sequences; approximately 10% of them occurred a single time. Together, the top ten hold about 1.3% of the sample.

The sequence was obtained from a woman between 50 and 59 years old with alopecia areata. Some clones in this sample may be carry-over from other donors' samples. The specimen was whole blood, collected in connection with sensitization to the hapten diphenylcyclopropenone (DPC). Recombination joined TRBV29-1 with TRBJ2-1; 6 matching bases give a weak D call of TRBD2. The bases read TGCAGCGTTGCGCCCTCAGCGGGTTTAAATGAGCAGTTCTTC. This translates into CSVAPSAGLNEQFF.